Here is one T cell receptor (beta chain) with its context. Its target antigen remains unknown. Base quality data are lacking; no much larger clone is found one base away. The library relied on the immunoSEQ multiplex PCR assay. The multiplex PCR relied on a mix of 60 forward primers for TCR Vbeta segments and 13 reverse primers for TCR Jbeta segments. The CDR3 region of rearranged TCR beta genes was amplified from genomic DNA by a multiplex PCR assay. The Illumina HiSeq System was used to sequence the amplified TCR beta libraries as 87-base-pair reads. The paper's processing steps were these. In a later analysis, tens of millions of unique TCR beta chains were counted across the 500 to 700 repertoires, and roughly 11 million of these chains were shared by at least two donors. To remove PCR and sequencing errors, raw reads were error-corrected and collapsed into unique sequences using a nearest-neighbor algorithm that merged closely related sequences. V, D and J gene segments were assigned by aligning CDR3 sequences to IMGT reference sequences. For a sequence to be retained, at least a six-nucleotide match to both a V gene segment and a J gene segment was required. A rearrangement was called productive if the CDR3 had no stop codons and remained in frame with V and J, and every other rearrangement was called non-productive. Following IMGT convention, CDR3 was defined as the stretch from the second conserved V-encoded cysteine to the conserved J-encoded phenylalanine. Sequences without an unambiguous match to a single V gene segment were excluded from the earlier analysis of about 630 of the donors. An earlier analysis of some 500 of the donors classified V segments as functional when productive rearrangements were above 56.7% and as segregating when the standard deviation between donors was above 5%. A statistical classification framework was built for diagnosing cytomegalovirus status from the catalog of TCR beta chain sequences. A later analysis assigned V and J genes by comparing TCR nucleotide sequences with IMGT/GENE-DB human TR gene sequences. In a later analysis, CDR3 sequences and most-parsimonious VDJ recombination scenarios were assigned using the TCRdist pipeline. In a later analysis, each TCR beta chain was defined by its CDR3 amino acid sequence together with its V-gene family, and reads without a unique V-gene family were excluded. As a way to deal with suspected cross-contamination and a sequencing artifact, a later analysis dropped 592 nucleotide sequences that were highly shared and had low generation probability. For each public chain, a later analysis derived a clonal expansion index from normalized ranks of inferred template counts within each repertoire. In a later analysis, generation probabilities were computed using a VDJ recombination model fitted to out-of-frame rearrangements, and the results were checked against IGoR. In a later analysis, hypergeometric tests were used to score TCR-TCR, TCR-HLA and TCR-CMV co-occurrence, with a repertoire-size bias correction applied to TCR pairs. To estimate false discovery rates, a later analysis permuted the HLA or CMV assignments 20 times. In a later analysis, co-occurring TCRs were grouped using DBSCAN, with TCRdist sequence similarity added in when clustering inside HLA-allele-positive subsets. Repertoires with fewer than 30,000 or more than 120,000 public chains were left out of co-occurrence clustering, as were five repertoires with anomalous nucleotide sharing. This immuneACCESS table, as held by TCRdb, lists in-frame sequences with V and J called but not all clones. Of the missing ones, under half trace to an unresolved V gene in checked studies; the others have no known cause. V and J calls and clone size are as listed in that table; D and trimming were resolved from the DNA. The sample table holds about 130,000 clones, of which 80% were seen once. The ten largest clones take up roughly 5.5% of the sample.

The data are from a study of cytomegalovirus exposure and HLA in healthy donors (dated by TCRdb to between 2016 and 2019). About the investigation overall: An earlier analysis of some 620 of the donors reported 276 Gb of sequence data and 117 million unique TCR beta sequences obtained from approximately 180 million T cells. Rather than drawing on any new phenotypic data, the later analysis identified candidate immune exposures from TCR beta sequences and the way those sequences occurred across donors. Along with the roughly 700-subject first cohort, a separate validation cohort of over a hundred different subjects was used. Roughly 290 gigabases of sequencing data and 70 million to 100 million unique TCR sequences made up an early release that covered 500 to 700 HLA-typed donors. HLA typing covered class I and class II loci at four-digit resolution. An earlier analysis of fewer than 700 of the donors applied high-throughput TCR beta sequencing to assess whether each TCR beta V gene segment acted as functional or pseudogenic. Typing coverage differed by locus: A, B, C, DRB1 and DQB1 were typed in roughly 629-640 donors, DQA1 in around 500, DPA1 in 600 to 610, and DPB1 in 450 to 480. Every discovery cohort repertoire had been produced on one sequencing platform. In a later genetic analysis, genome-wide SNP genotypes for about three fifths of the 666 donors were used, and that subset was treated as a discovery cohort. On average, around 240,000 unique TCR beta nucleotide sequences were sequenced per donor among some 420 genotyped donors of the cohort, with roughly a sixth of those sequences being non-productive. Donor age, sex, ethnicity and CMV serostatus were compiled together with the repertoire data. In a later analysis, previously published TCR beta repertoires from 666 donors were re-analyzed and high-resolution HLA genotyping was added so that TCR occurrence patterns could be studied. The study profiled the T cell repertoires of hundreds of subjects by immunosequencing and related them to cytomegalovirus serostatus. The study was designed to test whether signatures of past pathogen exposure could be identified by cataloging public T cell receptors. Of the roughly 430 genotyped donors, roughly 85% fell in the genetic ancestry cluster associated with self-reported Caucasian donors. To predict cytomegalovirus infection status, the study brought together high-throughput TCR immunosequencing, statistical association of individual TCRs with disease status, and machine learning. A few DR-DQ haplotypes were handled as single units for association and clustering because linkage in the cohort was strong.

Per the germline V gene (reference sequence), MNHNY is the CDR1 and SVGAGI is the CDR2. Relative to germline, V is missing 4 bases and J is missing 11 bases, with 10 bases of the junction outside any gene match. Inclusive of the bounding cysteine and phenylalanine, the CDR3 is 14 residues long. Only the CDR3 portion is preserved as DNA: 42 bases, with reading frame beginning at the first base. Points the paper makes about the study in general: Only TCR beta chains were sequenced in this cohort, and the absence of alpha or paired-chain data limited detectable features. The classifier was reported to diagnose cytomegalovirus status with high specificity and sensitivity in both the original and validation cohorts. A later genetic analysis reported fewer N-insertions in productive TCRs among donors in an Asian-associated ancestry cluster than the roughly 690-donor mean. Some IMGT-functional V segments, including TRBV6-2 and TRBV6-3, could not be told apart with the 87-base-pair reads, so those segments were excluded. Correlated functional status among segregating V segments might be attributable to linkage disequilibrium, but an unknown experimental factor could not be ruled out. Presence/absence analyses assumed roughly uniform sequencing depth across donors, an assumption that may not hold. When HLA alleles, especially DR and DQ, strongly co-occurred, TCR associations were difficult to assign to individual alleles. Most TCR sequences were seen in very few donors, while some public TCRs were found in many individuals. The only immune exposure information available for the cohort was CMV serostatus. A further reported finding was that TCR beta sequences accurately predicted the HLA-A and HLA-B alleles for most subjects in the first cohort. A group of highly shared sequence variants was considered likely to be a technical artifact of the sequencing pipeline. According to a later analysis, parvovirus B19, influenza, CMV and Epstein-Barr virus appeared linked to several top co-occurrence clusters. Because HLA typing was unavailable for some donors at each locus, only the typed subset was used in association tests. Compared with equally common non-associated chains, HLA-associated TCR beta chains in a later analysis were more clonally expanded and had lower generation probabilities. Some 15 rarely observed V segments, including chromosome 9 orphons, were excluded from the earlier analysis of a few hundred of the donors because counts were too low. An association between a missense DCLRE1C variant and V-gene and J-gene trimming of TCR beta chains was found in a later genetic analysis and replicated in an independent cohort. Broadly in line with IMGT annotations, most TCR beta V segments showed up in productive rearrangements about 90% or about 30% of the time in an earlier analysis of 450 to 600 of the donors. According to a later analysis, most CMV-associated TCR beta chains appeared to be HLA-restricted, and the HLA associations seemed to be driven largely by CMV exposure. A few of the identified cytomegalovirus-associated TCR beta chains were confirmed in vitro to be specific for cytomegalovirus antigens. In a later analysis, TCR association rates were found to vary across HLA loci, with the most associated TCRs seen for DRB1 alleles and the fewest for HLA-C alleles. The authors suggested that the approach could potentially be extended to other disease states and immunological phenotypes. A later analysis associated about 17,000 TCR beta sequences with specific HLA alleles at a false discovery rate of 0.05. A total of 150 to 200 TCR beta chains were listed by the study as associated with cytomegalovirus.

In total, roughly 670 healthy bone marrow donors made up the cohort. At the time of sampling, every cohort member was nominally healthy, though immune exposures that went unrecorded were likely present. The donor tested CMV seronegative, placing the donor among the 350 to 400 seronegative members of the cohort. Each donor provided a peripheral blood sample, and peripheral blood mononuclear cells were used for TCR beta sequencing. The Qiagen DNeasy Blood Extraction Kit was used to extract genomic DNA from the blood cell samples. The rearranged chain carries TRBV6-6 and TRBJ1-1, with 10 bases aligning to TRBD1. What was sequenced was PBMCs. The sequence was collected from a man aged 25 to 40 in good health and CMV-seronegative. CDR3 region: CASSSGTGVMSAFF. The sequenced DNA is TGTGCCAGCAGTTCCGGGACAGGGGTTATGAGCGCTTTCTTT.